This T cell receptor (beta chain) came from a study of a mutant IDH1 vaccine in newly diagnosed glioma. Study overall: Following radiotherapy alone, or alongside temozolomide cycles, vaccination was started after an interval of 4-6 weeks. Patients under treatment included around 60% males and approximately 38% females and had a mean age of approximately 40 years.

Findings and caveats of the study: Seemingly, pseudoprogression had no relation to changes in the top peripheral T cell clonotypes.

This clone was seen just once. The antigen remains unidentified. CDR3 length equals 15 residues. V was clipped by 5 bases and J by 1 base, with 15 bases between them. Germline V gene lookup returns CDR1 SGHRS and CDR2 YFSETQ. Assay used: immunoSEQ multiplex PCR; TCRdb lists only in-frame clones, some missing. The sample shows tens of thousands of clones, around 78% of them seen only once. Specified time point: week 11, during vaccination. Every single dose of the vaccine, 300 ug of mutant IDH1 20-mer peptide, came with topical imiquimod. The rearrangement joins TRBV5-1 to TRBJ1-2; D is ambiguous. The receptor comes from a man in his thirties or forties with glioma. This specimen was PBMCs, taken from a glioma patient whose treatment included an IDH1 peptide vaccine. The CDR3 DNA reads as TGCGCCAGCAGTCCCTTGGGCCGCAATAACTATGGCTACACCTTC. Its translation: CASSPLGRNNYGYTF.